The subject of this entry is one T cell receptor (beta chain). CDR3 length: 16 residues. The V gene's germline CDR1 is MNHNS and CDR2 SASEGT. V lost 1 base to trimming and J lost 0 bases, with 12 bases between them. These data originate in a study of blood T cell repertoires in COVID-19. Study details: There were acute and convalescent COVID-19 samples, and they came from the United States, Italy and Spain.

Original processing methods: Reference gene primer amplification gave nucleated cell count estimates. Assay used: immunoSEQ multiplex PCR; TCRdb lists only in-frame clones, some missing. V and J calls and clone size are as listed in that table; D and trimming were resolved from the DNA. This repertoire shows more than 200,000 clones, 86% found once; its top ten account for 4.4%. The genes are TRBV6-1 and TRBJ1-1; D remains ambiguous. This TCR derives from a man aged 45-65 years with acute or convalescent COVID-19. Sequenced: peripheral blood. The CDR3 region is CASSEVLVGLNTEAFF. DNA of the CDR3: TGTGCCAGCAGTGAAGTCCTCGTCGGGTTGAACACTGAAGCTTTCTTT.